These 26 T cell receptor beta chains share one sample of origin, sequenced in a study of shared clonotypes between healthy human individuals. Profiling relied on immunoSEQ multiplex PCR, and the TCRdb table lists in-frame clones only, not all of them. Among around 1,000,000 clones listed, roughly 80% were seen once. The material sequenced was memory CD4+ T cells from PBMCs. The sample's subset: CD45RA-negative fraction. The receptors stem from a man aged 18 to 30 in good health. Some clones in this sample may be carry-over from other donors' samples.

The J gene is TRBJ2-5, the V gene TRBV7-9, with a possible D match to TRBD1 (6 bases). Trimming removed 5 bases at V and 5 bases at J, with 9 bases between. The CDR3 totals 12 residues. Germline V gene sequence: CDR1 SEHNR, CDR2 FQNEAQ (reference sequence). The CDR3 sequence is CASSRQAETQYF. DNA of the CDR3: TGTGCCAGCAGCCGACAGGCGGAGACCCAGTACTTC.

This clone occurred a few times. This sample also contains other DNA sequences that code for the same CDR3. This chain connects TRBV10-3 to TRBJ2-3; TRBD2 agrees at 8 bases. With 9 bases clipped from V and 0 bases from J, the junction kept 5 bases outside the gene matches. The CDR3 length is 14 residues. Per the germline V gene, CDR1 is ENHRY and CDR2 is SYGVKD. The CDR3 region is CAISPSGSTDTQYF. CDR3 DNA sequence: TGTGCCATTTCCCCTAGCGGGAGCACAGATACGCAGTATTTT.

The chain uses TRBV19 and TRBJ1-5; D remains ambiguous. V was trimmed by 3 bases and J by 6 bases, leaving 12 bases between them. The CDR3 sequence is 14 residues long. Germline CDR1 and CDR2: LNHDA and SQIVND (reference sequence). The CDR3: CASSMAGYGQPQHF. The CDR3 nucleotides are TGTGCCAGTAGTATGGCAGGCTATGGTCAGCCCCAGCATTTT.

The V call is TRBV5-1, the J call TRBJ2-7; D may be TRBD2 (6 bases). Germline assignment: CDR1 SGHRS and CDR2 YFSETQ. The CDR3 runs to 14 residues. The V end lost 4 bases, the J end lost 4 bases, and 15 bases lay between the germline ends. CDR3 nucleotide sequence: TGCGCCAGCAGCGTGGGTTCCGGGAGTTACGAGCAGTACTTC. Translation gives CASSVGSGSYEQYF.

The genes are TRBV6-1 and TRBJ2-7, with D hard to call. Germline V lookup: CDR1 MNHNS, CDR2 SASEGT. V lost 6 bases to trimming and J lost 5 bases, with 11 bases between them. The CDR3 contains 12 residues. The CDR3 DNA reads as TGTGCCAGCAGCCTGTGGAACGACGAGCAGTACTTC. Its translation is CASSLWNDEQYF.

The V call is TRBV5-1, the J call TRBJ2-3, with D unclear. V shed 2 bases and J shed 8 bases, with 12 bases lying between them. Germline lookup yields CDR1 SGHRS and CDR2 YFSETQ. This CDR3 has 13 residues. The CDR3: CASSFNGLSTQYF. In nucleotides, the CDR3 is TGCGCCAGCAGCTTTAACGGGCTGAGTACGCAGTATTTT. Looking up the rest from reference TRBV5-1 and TRBJ2-3 gives the full variable domain: KAGVTQTPRYLIKTRGQQVTLSCSPISGHRSVSWYQQTPGQGLQFLFEYFSETQRNKGNFPGRFSGRQFSNSRSEMNVSTLELGDSALYLCASSFNGLSTQYFGPGTRLTVL.

This chain's CDR3 is CASSVGETYYNEQFF. Written as DNA, the CDR3 is TGTGCCAGCAGCGTGGGGGAAACCTACTACAATGAGCAGTTCTTC. The chain carries TRBV9 and TRBJ2-1, with D perhaps given as TRBD1 or TRBD2 (5 bases each). The CDR3 has 15 amino acids. With 2 bases removed from V and 3 bases from J, the gap between germline ends came to 12 bases. Germline loops: CDR1 SGDLS, CDR2 YYNGEE. Complete variable domain (other parts from reference TRBV9 and TRBJ2-1): DSGVTQTPKHLITATGQRVTLRCSPRSGDLSVYWYQQSLDQGLQFLIQYYNGEERAKGNILERFSAQQFPDLHSELNLSSLELGDSALYFCASSVGETYYNEQFFGPGTRLTVL.

The V gene is TRBV2, the J gene TRBJ2-7; a weak D match, TRBD1 (5 bases). V was cut by 7 bases and J by 2 bases, with 12 bases left in between. Looked up from germline, CDR1 is SNHLY and CDR2 is FYNNEI. The CDR3 length is 13 residues. This CDR3 reads CASTKDTTYEQYF. For the CDR3, the DNA is TGTGCCAGCACTAAGGACACGACCTACGAGCAGTACTTC.

V and J are TRBV5-1 and TRBJ1-1; perhaps TRBD1 as D (6 bases). V lost 3 bases to trimming and J lost 10 bases, with 19 bases between them. Per the germline V gene, CDR1 is SGHRS and CDR2 is YFSETQ. The CDR3 runs to 14 residues. The CDR3 nucleotides are TGCGCCAGCAGCTCGGGACAATCTATGCACGGAGCTTTCTTT. Translation: CASSSGQSMHGAFF.

The chain couples TRBV2 to TRBJ2-6; D call uncertain. This CDR3 has 14 amino acids. Trimming shortened V by 3 bases and J by 0 bases, and 3 bases separated the two germline ends. Germline V lookup: CDR1 SNHLY, CDR2 FYNNEI. In nucleotides, the CDR3 is TGTGCCAGCAGTGAGTTCTCTGGGGCCAACGTCCTGACTTTC. Translation gives CASSEFSGANVLTF.

This chain links TRBV6-5 with TRBJ1-4; no clear D. This CDR3 contains 12 residues. Trimming removed 2 bases from V and 6 bases from J, with 4 bases in between. The germline V gene has CDR1 MNHEY and CDR2 SVGAGI. The DNA of the CDR3 is TGTGCCAGCAGTTACGCCGATGAAAAACTGTTTTTT. Residues: CASSYADEKLFF.

About this clone: In the same sample, other DNA sequences code for this CDR3. The chain combines TRBV29-1 with TRBJ2-3; 8 bases fit TRBD1. Germline values: CDR1 SQVTM, CDR2 ANQGSEA. CDR3 length: 12 residues. The V segment lost 4 bases and the J segment 3 bases; nucleotides outside the gene matches: 0. The CDR3 DNA sequence: TGCAGCGTTGGACAGGGGACAGATACGCAGTATTTT. It codes for CSVGQGTDTQYF.

This clone was counted once. The chain has TRBV5-6 and TRBJ2-2; no clear D. CDR3 length: 15 residues. V was cut by 4 bases and J by 0 bases, with 10 bases left in between. The germline V gene encodes CDR1 SGHDT and CDR2 YYEEEE. CDR3 nucleotides: TGTGCCAGCAGCCAGCTAGGGACGAACACCGGGGAGCTGTTTTTT. Translated: CASSQLGTNTGELFF.

J is TRBJ2-1 and V is TRBV5-1, with D maybe TRBD1 (6 bases). V was cut by 0 bases and J by 5 bases, with 6 bases left in between. Germline V gene lookup returns CDR1 SGHRS and CDR2 YFSETQ. This CDR3 is built from 13 residues. The chain's CDR3 is CASSLGTDNEQFF. The CDR3 DNA sequence: TGCGCCAGCAGCTTGGGGACAGACAATGAGCAGTTCTTC.

With respect to this clone: Distinct nucleotide sequences in the sample also encode this CDR3. The chain links TRBV28 to TRBJ2-5; tentative D call: TRBD2 (5 bases). In germline, CDR1 is MDHEN, CDR2 SYDVKM. The V end was cut by 4 bases, the J end by 4 bases, with 16 bases between. The CDR3 extends over 15 amino acids. For the CDR3, the DNA is TGTGCCAGCAGTTCACCTCTCGCGGGTGGAGAGACCCAGTACTTC. Translation gives CASSSPLAGGETQYF.

The V gene is TRBV28, the J gene TRBJ1-5; D remains ambiguous. Germline-derived CDR1 and CDR2 are MDHEN and SYDVKM. The V and J ends lost 5 bases and 2 bases respectively, with 7 bases between them. This CDR3 has 13 amino acids. DNA for the CDR3: TGTGCCAGCAGTCCGATACGCAATCAGCCCCAGCATTTT. The encoded protein is CASSPIRNQPQHF.

This sequence joins TRBV5-4 and TRBJ2-3; D ambiguous. This CDR3 region has 14 residues. Germline V gene lookup returns CDR1 SGHNT and CDR2 YYREEE (reference sequence). V gave up 4 bases and J gave up 7 bases, with 16 bases separating them. The CDR3 nucleotides read TGTGCCAGCAGCCCGCGGACGGCTACGAATACGCAGTATTTT. Protein product: CASSPRTATNTQYF. Supplemented by reference TRBV5-4 and TRBJ2-3, the full variable domain reads ETGVTQSPTHLIKTRGQQVTLRCSSQSGHNTVSWYQQALGQGPQFIFQYYREEENGRGNFPPRFSGLQFPNYSSELNVNALELDDSALYLCASSPRTATNTQYFGPGTRLTVL.

The chain couples TRBV6-4 to TRBJ2-1; D is possibly TRBD1 or TRBD2 (6 bases each). The germline V gene has CDR1 MRHNA and CDR2 SNTAGT. This CDR3 spans 16 amino acids. Deletions cut 6 bases from V and 5 bases from J, with 20 bases between. The CDR3 loop reads CASSARQRGANNEQFF. In nucleotides, the CDR3 is TGTGCCAGCAGCGCAAGACAAAGGGGGGCAAACAATGAGCAGTTCTTC.

The rearrangement links TRBV28 to TRBJ1-2; D remains ambiguous. Trimming pared 3 bases from V and 2 bases from J, leaving 4 bases between. Germline lookup yields CDR1 MDHEN and CDR2 SYDVKM. CDR3 length: 12 amino acids. This CDR3 reads CASSFENYGYTF. DNA for the CDR3: TGTGCCAGCAGTTTTGAAAACTATGGCTACACCTTC.

The chain uses TRBV18 and TRBJ2-7; D gene uncertain. CDR3 length: 14 residues. CDR1 is KGHSH and CDR2 is LQKENI in the germline V gene. Trimming pared 1 base from V and 6 bases from J, leaving 13 bases between. In DNA form, the CDR3 reads TGTGCCAGCTCACCACAGAAGGGAATCGGCGAGCAGTACTTC. Residues: CASSPQKGIGEQYF.

This chain connects TRBV4-2 to TRBJ1-4; 7 bases are shared with TRBD1. Germline V gives CDR1 LGHNA, CDR2 YNFKEQ. Germline trimming cut 2 bases from V and 8 bases from J; bases unmatched to any gene: 5. This CDR3 spans 14 amino acids. CDR3 nucleotides: TGTGCCAGCAGCCAACGTACAGGGGTCGAAAAACTGTTTTTT. It specifies CASSQRTGVEKLFF.

This chain links TRBV12-5 with TRBJ2-3; D gene uncertain. Germline values: CDR1 LGHNT, CDR2 FRNRAP. V was pared by 1 base and J by 7 bases, with 6 bases between. The CDR3 runs to 12 residues. Here the CDR3 DNA reads TGTGCTAGTGGTTTGGGGGTTAATACGCAGTATTTT. It specifies CASGLGVNTQYF.

V and J are TRBV4-2 and TRBJ2-5, with 13 bases fitting TRBD2. Germline-derived CDR1 and CDR2 are LGHNA and YNFKEQ. V was clipped by 4 bases and J by 0 bases; unmatched bases: 8. The CDR3 has 18 residues. The CDR3 DNA follows: TGTGCCAGCAGCCGGAGGGCGGGACTAGCGGGGCACCAAGAGACCCAGTACTTC. Its protein product is CASSRRAGLAGHQETQYF.

This chain connects TRBV28 to TRBJ2-5, with D perhaps being TRBD1 or TRBD2 (5 bases each). This CDR3 is built from 14 residues. Looked up from germline, CDR1 is MDHEN and CDR2 is SYDVKM. V was cut by 1 base and J by 7 bases, with 13 bases left in between. The CDR3 DNA reads as TGTGCCAGCAGTTTATCCGGGGCGCAGGGGACCCAGTACTTC. Translating it yields CASSLSGAQGTQYF.

This chain connects TRBV5-1 to TRBJ2-2, with D unclear. Germline V gene sequence: CDR1 SGHRS, CDR2 YFSETQ. V was shortened by 4 bases and J by 0 bases, with 10 bases between the two germline ends. The CDR3 has 15 residues. The CDR3 DNA follows: TGCGCCAGCAGCCCGACGGCTACGAACACCGGGGAGCTGTTTTTT. Its protein is CASSPTATNTGELFF. Full variable domain (rest looked up from reference TRBV5-1 and TRBJ2-2): KAGVTQTPRYLIKTRGQQVTLSCSPISGHRSVSWYQQTPGQGLQFLFEYFSETQRNKGNFPGRFSGRQFSNSRSEMNVSTLELGDSALYLCASSPTATNTGELFFGEGSRLTVL.

The chain is built from TRBV29-1 and TRBJ2-3; tentative D call: TRBD1 (6 bases). Germline CDR1 SQVTM, CDR2 ANQGSEA. The CDR3 extends over 13 amino acids. Trimming took 5 bases from V and 2 from J, leaving 11 bases between them. The CDR3 nucleotides are TGCAGCGTTTCGGGACAACTCACAGATACGCAGTATTTT. Translated: CSVSGQLTDTQYF.